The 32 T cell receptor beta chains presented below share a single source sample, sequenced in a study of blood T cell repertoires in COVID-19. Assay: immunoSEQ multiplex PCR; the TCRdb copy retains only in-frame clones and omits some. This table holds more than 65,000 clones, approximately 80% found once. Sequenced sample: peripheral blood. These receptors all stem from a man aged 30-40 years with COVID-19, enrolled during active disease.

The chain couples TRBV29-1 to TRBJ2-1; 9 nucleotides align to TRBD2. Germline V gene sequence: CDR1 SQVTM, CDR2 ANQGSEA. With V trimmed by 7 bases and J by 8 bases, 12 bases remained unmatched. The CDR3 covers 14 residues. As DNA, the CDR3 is TGCAGCGCCCAGCTAGCGGGAAGGGTCGATGAGCAGTTCTTC. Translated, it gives CSAQLAGRVDEQFF.

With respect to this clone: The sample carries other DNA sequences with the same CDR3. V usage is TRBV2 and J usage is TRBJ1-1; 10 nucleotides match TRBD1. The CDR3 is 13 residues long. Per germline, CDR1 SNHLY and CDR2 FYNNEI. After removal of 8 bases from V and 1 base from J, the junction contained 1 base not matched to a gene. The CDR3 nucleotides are TGTGCCAGCCGGGACAGGGGGAACACTGAAGCTTTCTTT. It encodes CASRDRGNTEAFF.

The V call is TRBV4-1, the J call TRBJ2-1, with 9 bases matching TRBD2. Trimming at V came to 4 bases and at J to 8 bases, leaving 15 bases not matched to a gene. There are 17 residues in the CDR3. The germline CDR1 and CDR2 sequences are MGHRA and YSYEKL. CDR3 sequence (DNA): TGCGCCAGCAGCCCTCTTTTTAGGAGCGGGAGGAAACATGAGCAGTTCTTC. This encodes CASSPLFRSGRKHEQFF.

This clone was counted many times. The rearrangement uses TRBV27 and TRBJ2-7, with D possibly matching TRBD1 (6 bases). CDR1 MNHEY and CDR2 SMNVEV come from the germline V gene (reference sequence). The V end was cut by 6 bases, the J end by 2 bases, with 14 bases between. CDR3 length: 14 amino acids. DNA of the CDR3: TGTGCCAGCAGCCTCCGGGACACAACCTACGAGCAGTACTTC. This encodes CASSLRDTTYEQYF.

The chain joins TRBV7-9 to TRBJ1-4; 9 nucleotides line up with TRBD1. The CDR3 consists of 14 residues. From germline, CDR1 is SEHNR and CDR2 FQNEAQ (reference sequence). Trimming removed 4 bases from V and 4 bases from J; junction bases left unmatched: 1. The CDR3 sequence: CASSSGQGNEKLFF. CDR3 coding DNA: TGTGCCAGCAGCTCGGGACAGGGTAATGAAAAACTGTTTTTT.

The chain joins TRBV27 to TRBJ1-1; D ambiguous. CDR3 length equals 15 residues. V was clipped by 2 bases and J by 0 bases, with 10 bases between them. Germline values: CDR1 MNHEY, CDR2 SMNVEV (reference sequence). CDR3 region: CASSLSFRLNTEAFF. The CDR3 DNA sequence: TGTGCCAGCAGTTTAAGCTTCAGGCTGAACACTGAAGCTTTCTTT.

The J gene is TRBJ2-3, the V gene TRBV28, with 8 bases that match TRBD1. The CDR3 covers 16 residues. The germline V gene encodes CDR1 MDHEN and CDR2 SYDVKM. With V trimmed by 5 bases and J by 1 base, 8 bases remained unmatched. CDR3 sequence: CASSPPRTGRTDTQYF. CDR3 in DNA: TGTGCCAGCAGTCCCCCCCGGACAGGGCGCACAGATACGCAGTATTTT.

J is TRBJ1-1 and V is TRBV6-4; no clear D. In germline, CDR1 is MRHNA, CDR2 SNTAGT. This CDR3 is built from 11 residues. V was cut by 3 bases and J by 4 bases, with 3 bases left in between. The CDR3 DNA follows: TGTGCCAGCAGTGAACTCACTGAAGCTTTCTTT. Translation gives CASSELTEAFF.

The CDR3 nucleotides read TGTGCCAGTAGTATAGAGTGGGGTAGCGGGAGTCCGGATACGCAGTATTTT. Its protein is CASSIEWGSGSPDTQYF. The J gene is TRBJ2-3, the V gene TRBV19, with 9 bases aligning to TRBD2. This CDR3 region has 17 residues. Germline lookup yields CDR1 LNHDA and CDR2 SQIVND (reference sequence). Trimming took 0 bases from V and 6 from J; bases not matched to a gene: 10.

CDR3 nucleotides: TGTGCCAGCAGGTCTAGCGGGAGTGCAACCGGGGAGCTGTTTTTT. This gives the protein CASRSSGSATGELFF. The V gene is TRBV2, the J gene TRBJ2-2, with 10 bases aligning to TRBD2. CDR3 length: 15 residues. V was pared by 6 bases and J by 5 bases, with 6 bases of the junction left unmatched. CDR1 and CDR2 from the germline V gene are SNHLY and FYNNEI.

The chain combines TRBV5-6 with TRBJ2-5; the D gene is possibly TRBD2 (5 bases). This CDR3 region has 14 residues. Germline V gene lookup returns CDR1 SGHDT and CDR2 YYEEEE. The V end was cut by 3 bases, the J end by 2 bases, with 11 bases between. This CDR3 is CASSWGGLQETQYF. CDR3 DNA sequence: TGTGCCAGCAGCTGGGGTGGACTGCAAGAGACCCAGTACTTC.

Here the CDR3 reads CASSLSGSQAGHYEQYF. The CDR3 nucleotides read TGTGCCAGCAGCTTATCGGGGAGCCAAGCGGGACACTACGAGCAGTACTTC. The gene calls are TRBV7-3 and TRBJ2-7; a possible D gene is TRBD2 (7 bases). CDR1 is SGHTA, CDR2 FQGTGA, per germline. The V end was cut by 2 bases, the J end by 3 bases, with 20 bases between. The CDR3 is made up of 17 amino acids. Full variable domain (outside the CDR3, taken from reference TRBV7-3 and TRBJ2-7): GAGVSQTPSNKVTEKGKYVELRCDPISGHTALYWYRQSLGQGPEFLIYFQGTGAADDSGLPNDRFFAVRPEGSVSTLKIQRTERGDSAVYLCASSLSGSQAGHYEQYFGPGTRLTVT.

CDR3 region: CAAEGANGYTF. CDR3 DNA sequence: TGTGCCGCGGAGGGGGCCAATGGCTACACCTTC. The chain links TRBV6-5 to TRBJ1-2, with 7 nucleotides matching TRBD1. V dropped 11 bases and J dropped 6; count of bases not matched to a gene: 6. The CDR3 has 11 residues. The germline V gene has CDR1 MNHEY and CDR2 SVGAGI.

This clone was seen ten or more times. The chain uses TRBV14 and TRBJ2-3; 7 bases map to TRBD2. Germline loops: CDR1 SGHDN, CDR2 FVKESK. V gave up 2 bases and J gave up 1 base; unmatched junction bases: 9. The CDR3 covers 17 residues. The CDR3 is CASSQFGREAGTDTQYF. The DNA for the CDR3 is TGTGCCAGCAGCCAATTTGGACGGGAGGCCGGCACAGATACGCAGTATTTT.

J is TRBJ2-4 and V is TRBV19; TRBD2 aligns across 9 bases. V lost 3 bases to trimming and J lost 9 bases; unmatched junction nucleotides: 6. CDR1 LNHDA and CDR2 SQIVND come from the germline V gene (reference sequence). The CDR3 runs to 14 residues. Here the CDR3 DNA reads TGTGCCAGTAGTATGCGGGAGGGCACCGGCATTCAGTACTTC. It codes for CASSMREGTGIQYF.

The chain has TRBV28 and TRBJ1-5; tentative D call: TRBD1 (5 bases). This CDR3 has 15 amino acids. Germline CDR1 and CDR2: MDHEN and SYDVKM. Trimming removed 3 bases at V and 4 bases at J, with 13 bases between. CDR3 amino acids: CASSFRRGKNQPQHF. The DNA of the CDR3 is TGTGCCAGCAGTTTCAGAAGGGGTAAGAATCAGCCCCAGCATTTT.

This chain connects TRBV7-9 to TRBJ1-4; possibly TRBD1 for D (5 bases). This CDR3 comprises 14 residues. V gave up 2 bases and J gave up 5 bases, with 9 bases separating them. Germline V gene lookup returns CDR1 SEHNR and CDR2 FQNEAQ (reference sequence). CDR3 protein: CASSLYTGNEKLFF. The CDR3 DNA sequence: TGTGCCAGCAGCTTATACACAGGCAATGAAAAACTGTTTTTT.

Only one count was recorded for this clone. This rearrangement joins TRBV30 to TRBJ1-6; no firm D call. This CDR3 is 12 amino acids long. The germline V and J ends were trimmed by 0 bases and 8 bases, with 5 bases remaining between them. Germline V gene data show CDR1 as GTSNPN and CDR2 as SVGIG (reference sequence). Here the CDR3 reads CAWSVQYSPLHF. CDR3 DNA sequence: TGTGCCTGGAGTGTACAATATTCACCCCTCCACTTT.

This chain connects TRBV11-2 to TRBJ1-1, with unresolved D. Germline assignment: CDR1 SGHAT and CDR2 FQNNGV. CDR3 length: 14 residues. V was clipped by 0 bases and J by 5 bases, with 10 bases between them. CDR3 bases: TGTGCCAGCAGCTTAGAGTCGGGGAGGACTGAAGCTTTCTTT. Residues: CASSLESGRTEAFF. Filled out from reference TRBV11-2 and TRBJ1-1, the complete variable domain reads EAGVAQSPRYKIIEKRQSVAFWCNPISGHATLYWYQQILGQGPKLLIQFQNNGVVDDSQLPKDRFSAERLKGVDSTLKIQPAKLEDSAVYLCASSLESGRTEAFFGQGTRLTVV.

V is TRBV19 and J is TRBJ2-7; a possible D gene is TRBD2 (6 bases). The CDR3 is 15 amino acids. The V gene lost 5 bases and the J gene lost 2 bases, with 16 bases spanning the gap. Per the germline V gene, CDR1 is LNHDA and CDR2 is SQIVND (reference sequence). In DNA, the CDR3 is TGTGCCAGTAGTCGATTATCAACGGGGGCCTACGAGCAGTACTTC. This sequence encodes CASSRLSTGAYEQYF.

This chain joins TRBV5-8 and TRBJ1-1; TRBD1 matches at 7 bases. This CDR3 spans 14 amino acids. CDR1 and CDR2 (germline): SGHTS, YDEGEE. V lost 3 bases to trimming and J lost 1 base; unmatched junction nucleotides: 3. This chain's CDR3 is CASSWTGTNTEAFF. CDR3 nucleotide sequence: TGTGCCAGCAGCTGGACAGGAACGAACACTGAAGCTTTCTTT.

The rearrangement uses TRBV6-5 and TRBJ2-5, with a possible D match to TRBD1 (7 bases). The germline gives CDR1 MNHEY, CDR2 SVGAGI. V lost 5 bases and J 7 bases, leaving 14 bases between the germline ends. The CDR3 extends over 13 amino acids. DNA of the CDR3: TGTGCCAGCAGTCCTTCAGGGGGGTCGACCCAGTACTTC. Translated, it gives CASSPSGGSTQYF.

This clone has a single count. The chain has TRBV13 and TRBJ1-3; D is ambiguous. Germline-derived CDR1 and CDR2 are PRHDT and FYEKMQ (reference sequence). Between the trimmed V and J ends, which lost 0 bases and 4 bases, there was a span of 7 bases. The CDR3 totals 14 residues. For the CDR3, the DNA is TGTGCCAGCAGCTTAGGTGACATGGGAAACACCATATATTTT. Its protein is CASSLGDMGNTIYF.

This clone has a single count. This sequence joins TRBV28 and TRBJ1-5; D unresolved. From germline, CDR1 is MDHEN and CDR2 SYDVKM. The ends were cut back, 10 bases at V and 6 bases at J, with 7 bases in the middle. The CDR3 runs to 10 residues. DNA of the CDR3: TGTGCCACGGGGTTTCAGCCCCAGCATTTT. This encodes CATGFQPQHF.

The CDR3 here is CAWSTGNYGYTF. The CDR3 coding sequence is TGTGCCTGGAGTACCGGGAACTATGGCTACACCTTC. This chain uses TRBV30 with TRBJ1-2; D is unresolved. CDR1 is GTSNPN, CDR2 SVGIG, per germline (reference sequence). The CDR3 has 12 amino acids. With 2 bases removed from V and 2 bases from J, the gap between germline ends came to 6 bases. Full variable domain (outside the CDR3, taken from reference TRBV30 and TRBJ1-2): SQTIHQWPATLVQPVGSPLSLECTVEGTSNPNLYWYRQAAGRGLQLLFYSVGIGQISSEVPQNLSASRPQDRQFILSSKKLLLSDSGFYLCAWSTGNYGYTFGSGTRLTVV.

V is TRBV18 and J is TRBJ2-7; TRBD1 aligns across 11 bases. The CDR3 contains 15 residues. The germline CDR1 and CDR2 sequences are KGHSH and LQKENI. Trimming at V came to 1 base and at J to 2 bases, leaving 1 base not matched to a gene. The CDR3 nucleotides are TGTGCCAGCTCACCACAGGGACAGGGGGCCTACGAGCAGTACTTC. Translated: CASSPQGQGAYEQYF. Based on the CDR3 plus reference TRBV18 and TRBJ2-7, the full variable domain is NAGVMQNPRHLVRRRGQEARLRCSPMKGHSHVYWYRQLPEEGLKFMVYLQKENIIDESGMPKERFSAEFPKEGPSILRIQQVVRGDSAAYFCASSPQGQGAYEQYFGPGTRLTVT.

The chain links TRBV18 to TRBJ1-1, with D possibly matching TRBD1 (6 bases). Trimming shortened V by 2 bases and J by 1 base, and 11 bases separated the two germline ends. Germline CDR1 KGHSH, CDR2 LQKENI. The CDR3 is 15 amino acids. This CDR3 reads CASSPTGTTNTEAFF. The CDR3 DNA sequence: TGTGCCAGCTCACCAACCGGGACAACGAACACTGAAGCTTTCTTT.

CDR3 sequence (DNA): TGTGCTAGTGCCATGGGGGGGACCGCGGGTGAGCAGTTCTTC. It codes for CASAMGGTAGEQFF. The chain couples TRBV12-5 to TRBJ2-1; 7 bases agree with TRBD2. With 7 bases clipped from V and 9 bases from J, the junction kept 12 bases outside the gene matches. The CDR3 consists of 14 residues. Germline CDR1 LGHNT, CDR2 FRNRAP.

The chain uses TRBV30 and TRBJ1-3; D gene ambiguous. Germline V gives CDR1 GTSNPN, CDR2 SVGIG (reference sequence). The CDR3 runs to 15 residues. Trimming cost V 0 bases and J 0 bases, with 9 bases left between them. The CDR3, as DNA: TGTGCCTGGAGTGTACGCGCGTCCTCTGGAAACACCATATATTTT. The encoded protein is CAWSVRASSGNTIYF. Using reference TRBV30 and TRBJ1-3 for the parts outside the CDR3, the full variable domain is SQTIHQWPATLVQPVGSPLSLECTVEGTSNPNLYWYRQAAGRGLQLLFYSVGIGQISSEVPQNLSASRPQDRQFILSSKKLLLSDSGFYLCAWSVRASSGNTIYFGEGSWLTVV.

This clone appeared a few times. As DNA, the CDR3 is TGTGCCAGCACTGAGCGGGAGGCCGTCGGGAACGAGCAGTACTTC. Translated: CASTEREAVGNEQYF. V gene TRBV2 combines with J gene TRBJ2-7; 9 bases match TRBD2. CDR3 length: 15 amino acids. V lost 7 bases, J lost 5 bases, and 12 bases stayed unmatched. Germline V gives CDR1 SNHLY, CDR2 FYNNEI. Drawing the rest from reference TRBV2 and TRBJ2-7, the complete variable domain is EPEVTQTPSHQVTQMGQEVILRCVPISNHLYFYWYRQILGQKVEFLVSFYNNEISEKSEIFDDQFSVERPDGSNFTLKIRSTKLEDSAMYFCASTEREAVGNEQYFGPGTRLTVT.

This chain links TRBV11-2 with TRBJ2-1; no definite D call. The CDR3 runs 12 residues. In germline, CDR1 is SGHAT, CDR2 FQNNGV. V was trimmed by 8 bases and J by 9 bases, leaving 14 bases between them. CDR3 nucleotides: TGTGCCAGCGGGCGCAATATTGGTGAGCAGTTCTTC. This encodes CASGRNIGEQFF.

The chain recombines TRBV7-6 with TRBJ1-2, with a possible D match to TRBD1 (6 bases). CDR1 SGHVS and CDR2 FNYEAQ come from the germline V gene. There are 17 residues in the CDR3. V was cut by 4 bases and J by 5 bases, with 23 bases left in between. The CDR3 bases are TGTGCCAGCAGCTCATTTCCACAGGGTAGACATCCTTATGGCTACACCTTC. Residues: CASSSFPQGRHPYGYTF.